The present T cell receptor beta chain was sequenced within a study of T cell clonality in common variable immunodeficiency. Study results and caveats: Common variable immunodeficiency TCR beta sequences reportedly had fewer deletions and N-nucleotide insertions.

This clone was picked up many times. What it binds is unknown. The method was immunoSEQ multiplex PCR; TCRdb's version includes in-frame clones alone and lacks a portion of them. Sampling found around 50,000 clones, none seen once. Sequenced material: peripheral blood mononuclear cells. The receptor comes from a person between 18 and 70 years old in good health.

The CDR3: CASTMTVIQETQYF. CDR3 DNA, as far as it was read: TGTGCCAGCACCATGACAGTTATCCAAGAGACC. The genes are TRBV7-6 and TRBJ2-5; D is perhaps TRBD1 (5 bases). The CDR3 end is not reached by the read, which stops 3 residues before it; the germline J gene fills it in. Looked up from germline, CDR1 is SGHVS and CDR2 is FNYEAQ. The CDR3 extends over 14 amino acids. Trimming left V 7 bases short and J 1 base short, with 13 bases between.